The following is a T cell receptor (beta chain) sequence with its context. The sample comes from a study of blood T cell repertoires in COVID-19. Overall study: Material from acute and convalescent COVID-19 was sourced from the United States, Italy and Spain. Nucleic acid was either cDNA or gDNA, and it came from T cells, B-cell-depleted T cells, or PBMCs.

V shed 4 bases and J shed 2 bases, with 17 bases lying between them. The germline V gene has CDR1 MDHEN and CDR2 SYDVKM. CDR3 length: 16 residues. In the original analysis: The authors estimated nucleated cell counts from reference gene primer amplification. The data were produced by immunoSEQ multiplex PCR, yet TCRdb's version contains in-frame clones alone and is incomplete. V and J calls plus clone size are reproduced from that table; the DNA served to infer D and trimming. The table has about 150,000 clones, around 89% seen once. This chain connects TRBV28 to TRBJ1-2; D perhaps matches TRBD1 (6 bases). Sequenced material: peripheral blood. The sequence was obtained from a woman aged 60-75 years with active COVID-19. CDR3 bases: TGTGCCAGCAGTTATCCCAACCTCGGACAGAACTATGGCTACACCTTC. It yields the protein CASSYPNLGQNYGYTF.